The rows below give T cell receptor beta chains drawn from one sample of a study of blood T cell repertoires in COVID-19. Measured with immunoSEQ multiplex PCR; TCRdb has only the in-frame clones, and not every one. The sample has about 50,000 clones; around 79% are singletons. Material: peripheral blood. All receptors derive from a man between 65 and 79 years old with acute or convalescent COVID-19. Both conserved end residues are part of each CDR3. Each record gives: V gene, J gene, D gene, clone size, CDR3 protein, CDR3 DNA. The D gene is left open where the match is weak. Not every row has a clone size; where given, it reads once, few, many or a size class.

V: TRBV1
J: TRBJ2-7
D: .
size: .
CDR3: CTSSQELAGAVHEQYF
DNA: TGCACCAGCAGCCAAGAATTGGCGGGAGCCGTCCACGAGCAGTACTTC

V: TRBV19
J: TRBJ2-2
D: .
size: .
CDR3: CASSTIQRVTGELFF
DNA: TGTGCCAGTAGTACTATTCAGAGGGTCACCGGGGAGCTGTTTTTT

V: TRBV12-3/TRBV12-4
J: TRBJ2-7
D: .
size: .
CDR3: CASSPHTGYEQYF
DNA: TGTGCCAGCAGTCCGCACACGGGCTACGAGCAGTACTTC

V: TRBV27
J: TRBJ1-6
D: .
size: many
CDR3: CASGLRHNSPLHF
DNA: TGTGCCAGCGGACTTCGGCATAATTCACCCCTCCACTTT

V: TRBV24-1
J: TRBJ2-1
D: TRBD1
size: .
CDR3: CATSGGGRGFDEQFF
DNA: TGTGCCACCAGTGGAGGGGGCCGTGGCTTCGATGAGCAGTTCTTC

V: TRBV7-2
J: TRBJ1-3
D: TRBD1
size: few
CDR3: CASSPPENRGSGNTIYF
DNA: TGTGCCAGCAGCCCTCCGGAGAACAGGGGCTCTGGAAACACCATATATTTT

V: TRBV4-1
J: TRBJ2-1
D: TRBD2
size: .
CDR3: CASSQEASGRAGNEQFF
DNA: TGCGCCAGCAGCCAAGAAGCTAGCGGGCGGGCGGGCAATGAGCAGTTCTTC

V: TRBV5-1
J: TRBJ2-7
D: .
size: .
CDR3: CASSFVFGGKTYEQYF
DNA: TGCGCCAGCAGCTTCGTTTTTGGCGGGAAGACCTACGAGCAGTACTTC

V: TRBV7-2
J: TRBJ2-3
D: TRBD2
size: .
CDR3: CASSLSLGGRTDTQYF
DNA: TGTGCCAGCAGCTTAAGTCTGGGCGGGAGAACAGATACGCAGTATTTT

V: TRBV5-4
J: TRBJ2-2
D: TRBD1
size: .
CDR3: CASSKDRGFTGELFF
DNA: TGTGCCAGCAGCAAAGACAGGGGGTTCACCGGGGAGCTGTTTTTT

V: TRBV7-9
J: TRBJ2-5
D: TRBD2
size: once
CDR3: CASSFGLAGGPTRAETQYF
DNA: TGTGCCAGCAGCTTTGGGCTAGCGGGAGGGCCCACTCGGGCAGAGACCCAGTACTTC

V: TRBV28
J: TRBJ1-6
D: .
size: .
CDR3: CASSLPRYNSPLHF
DNA: TGTGCCAGCAGTTTGCCCAGATATAATTCACCCCTCCACTTT

V: TRBV19
J: TRBJ1-1
D: .
size: .
CDR3: CASSTGLSAAFF
DNA: TGTGCCAGTAGTACGGGACTCTCAGCGGCTTTCTTT

V: TRBV11-2
J: TRBJ2-5
D: .
size: .
CDR3: CASSFGGLTETQYF
DNA: TGTGCCAGCAGCTTTGGCGGATTGACAGAGACCCAGTACTTC

V: TRBV5-1
J: TRBJ1-2
D: TRBD1
size: .
CDR3: CASSLLPGGYGYTF
DNA: TGCGCCAGCAGCTTGTTGCCAGGGGGCTATGGCTACACCTTC

V: TRBV19
J: TRBJ1-5
D: .
size: .
CDR3: CASSKGVRGNQPQHF
DNA: TGTGCCAGTAGTAAGGGGGTGCGGGGCAATCAGCCCCAGCATTTT

V: TRBV28
J: TRBJ2-5
D: .
size: medium-sized
CDR3: CAIGKPGPLARRETQYF
DNA: TGTGCCATCGGGAAGCCGGGCCCGTTGGCCCGACGGGAGACCCAGTACTTC

V: TRBV6-2/TRBV6-3
J: TRBJ2-1
D: .
size: .
CDR3: CASSLLARNEQFF
DNA: TGTGCCAGCAGTCTACTAGCAAGGAATGAGCAGTTCTTC

V: TRBV7-3
J: TRBJ2-2
D: .
size: .
CDR3: CASSSPRGPGELFF
DNA: TGTGCCAGCAGCTCCCCGCGGGGCCCCGGGGAGCTGTTTTTT

V: TRBV6-6
J: TRBJ2-1
D: .
size: .
CDR3: CASSYSPGQAGDEQFF
DNA: TGTGCCAGCAGTTACTCGCCGGGACAGGCGGGGGATGAGCAGTTCTTC

V: TRBV9
J: TRBJ2-7
D: TRBD1
size: many
CDR3: CASSVGGTGKLSEQYF
DNA: TGTGCCAGCAGCGTAGGTGGGACAGGGAAATTAAGCGAGCAGTACTTC

V: TRBV5-1
J: TRBJ1-2
D: .
size: few
CDR3: CASSPQGDYGYTF
DNA: TGCGCCAGCAGCCCGCAGGGCGACTATGGCTACACCTTC

V: TRBV6-2/TRBV6-3
J: TRBJ1-3
D: .
size: .
CDR3: CASSRDSAASGNTIYF
DNA: TGTGCCAGCAGTCGGGACTCTGCTGCCTCTGGAAACACCATATATTTT

V: TRBV15
J: TRBJ1-3
D: .
size: .
CDR3: CATSRDQGSGNTIYF
DNA: TGTGCCACCAGCAGAGATCAGGGATCTGGAAACACCATATATTTT

V: TRBV6-1
J: TRBJ1-2
D: .
size: .
CDR3: CASSEVGQPYGYTF
DNA: TGTGCCAGCAGTGAAGTCGGACAGCCTTATGGCTACACCTTC

V: TRBV7-3
J: TRBJ1-2
D: TRBD1
size: .
CDR3: CASSLGTGGEGYGYTF
DNA: TGTGCCAGCAGCTTAGGAACAGGGGGCGAGGGCTATGGCTACACCTTC

V: TRBV27
J: TRBJ1-5
D: .
size: few
CDR3: CASSLQGIGNQPQHF
DNA: TGTGCCAGCAGCCTCCAGGGTATTGGCAATCAGCCCCAGCATTTT

V: TRBV9
J: TRBJ1-2
D: .
size: .
CDR3: CASSVAGANYGYTF
DNA: TGTGCCAGCAGCGTAGCAGGGGCTAACTATGGCTACACCTTC

V: TRBV19
J: TRBJ1-6
D: .
size: .
CDR3: CACTPGSGSPLHF
DNA: TGTGCCTGTACCCCGGGGTCAGGATCACCCCTCCACTTT

V: TRBV5-6
J: TRBJ1-2
D: .
size: .
CDR3: CASSLRLSRNALYGYTF
DNA: TGTGCCAGCAGCTTGAGGCTGTCTAGAAACGCCCTTTATGGCTACACCTTC

V: TRBV7-9
J: TRBJ1-3
D: TRBD1
size: few
CDR3: CASSLIGTGTSNTIYF
DNA: TGTGCCAGCAGCTTAATCGGGACAGGGACCTCAAACACCATATATTTT

V: TRBV6-5
J: TRBJ2-7
D: .
size: .
CDR3: CASSPTPYEQYF
DNA: TGTGCCAGCAGTCCCACTCCTTACGAGCAGTACTTC

V: TRBV5-6
J: TRBJ2-3
D: TRBD2
size: .
CDR3: CASLDTGGPDTQYF
DNA: TGTGCCAGCCTCGACACGGGGGGACCAGATACGCAGTATTTT

V: TRBV29-1
J: TRBJ2-3
D: .
size: .
CDR3: CSVVLAGTDTQYF
DNA: TGCAGCGTTGTGCTGGCGGGTACAGATACGCAGTATTTT

V: TRBV6-6
J: TRBJ2-1
D: .
size: .
CDR3: CAGGLQGGSNEQFF
DNA: TGTGCCGGGGGTTTGCAGGGAGGTTCCAATGAGCAGTTCTTC

V: TRBV12-3/TRBV12-4
J: TRBJ2-5
D: TRBD1
size: few
CDR3: CASGQGEETQYF
DNA: TGTGCCAGCGGACAGGGGGAAGAGACCCAGTACTTC

V: TRBV27
J: TRBJ1-1
D: .
size: .
CDR3: CASYGVNTEAFF
DNA: TGTGCCAGCTACGGAGTCAACACTGAAGCTTTCTTT

V: TRBV11-3
J: TRBJ2-1
D: TRBD2
size: .
CDR3: CASSPGLAPYNEQFF
DNA: TGTGCCAGCAGCCCAGGACTAGCGCCTTACAATGAGCAGTTCTTC

V: TRBV19
J: TRBJ1-2
D: .
size: .
CDR3: CASSINLIYGYTF
DNA: TGTGCCAGTAGTATAAATTTAATCTATGGCTACACCTTC

V: TRBV5-4
J: TRBJ1-6
D: .
size: few
CDR3: CASSSMGAGGFYSPLHF
DNA: TGTGCCAGCAGCTCCATGGGGGCAGGCGGGTTTTACTCACCCCTCCACTTT

V: TRBV24-1
J: TRBJ2-1
D: TRBD1
size: .
CDR3: CATSDSGTGAYNEQFF
DNA: TGTGCCACCAGTGACTCTGGGACAGGGGCCTACAATGAGCAGTTCTTC

V: TRBV11-2
J: TRBJ2-7
D: .
size: .
CDR3: CASSLGLDYYEQYF
DNA: TGTGCCAGCAGCTTAGGGTTAGATTACTACGAGCAGTACTTC

V: TRBV15
J: TRBJ2-1
D: TRBD2
size: few
CDR3: CATSREGTTYNEQFF
DNA: TGTGCCACCAGCAGAGAGGGGACTACATACAATGAGCAGTTCTTC

V: TRBV18
J: TRBJ2-3
D: TRBD2
size: .
CDR3: CASSPRSGRLTDTQYF
DNA: TGTGCCAGCTCCCCAAGGAGCGGGAGGCTCACAGATACGCAGTATTTT

V: TRBV4-2
J: TRBJ2-5
D: TRBD2
size: once
CDR3: CASSQEIVAGGRETQYF
DNA: TGTGCCAGCAGCCAAGAGATAGTAGCGGGGGGGCGAGAGACCCAGTACTTC

V: TRBV6-5
J: TRBJ1-6
D: TRBD1
size: .
CDR3: CASRVDRVASSPLHF
DNA: TGTGCCAGCAGAGTTGACAGGGTGGCGAGCTCACCCCTCCACTTT

V: TRBV27
J: TRBJ1-1
D: .
size: .
CDR3: CASSFRGTEAFF
DNA: TGTGCCAGCAGTTTTCGGGGCACTGAAGCTTTCTTT

V: TRBV7-9
J: TRBJ2-7
D: .
size: .
CDR3: CASSLESGSYEQYF
DNA: TGTGCCAGCAGCTTAGAATCAGGCTCCTACGAGCAGTACTTC

V: TRBV5-1
J: TRBJ2-7
D: TRBD2
size: .
CDR3: CASSDPGGANEQYF
DNA: TGCGCCAGCAGCGACCCCGGGGGGGCCAACGAGCAGTACTTC

V: TRBV19
J: TRBJ2-5
D: .
size: .
CDR3: CASSVQGVKETQYF
DNA: TGTGCCAGTAGCGTACAGGGAGTGAAAGAGACCCAGTACTTC

V: TRBV12-3/TRBV12-4
J: TRBJ1-6
D: .
size: few
CDR3: CASSFASSPLHF
DNA: TGTGCCAGCAGTTTCGCGAGTTCACCCCTCCACTTT

V: TRBV7-2
J: TRBJ2-5
D: .
size: .
CDR3: CASSSNGQGYETQYF
DNA: TGTGCCAGCAGCTCGAACGGGCAGGGGTACGAGACCCAGTACTTC